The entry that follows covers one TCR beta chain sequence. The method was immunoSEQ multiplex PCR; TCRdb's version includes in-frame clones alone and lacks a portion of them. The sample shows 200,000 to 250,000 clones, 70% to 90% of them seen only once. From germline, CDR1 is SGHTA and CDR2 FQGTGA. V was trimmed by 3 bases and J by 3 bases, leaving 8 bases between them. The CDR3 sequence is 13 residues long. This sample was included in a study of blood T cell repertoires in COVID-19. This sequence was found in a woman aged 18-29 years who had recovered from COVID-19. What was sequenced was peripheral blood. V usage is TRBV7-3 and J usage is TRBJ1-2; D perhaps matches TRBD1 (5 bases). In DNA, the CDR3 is TGTGCCAGCAGCTTTATAGGGGACTATGGCTACACCTTC. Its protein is CASSFIGDYGYTF. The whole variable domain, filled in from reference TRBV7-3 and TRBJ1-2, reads GAGVSQTPSNKVTEKGKYVELRCDPISGHTALYWYRQSLGQGPEFLIYFQGTGAADDSGLPNDRFFAVRPEGSVSTLKIQRTERGDSAVYLCASSFIGDYGYTFGSGTRLTVV.